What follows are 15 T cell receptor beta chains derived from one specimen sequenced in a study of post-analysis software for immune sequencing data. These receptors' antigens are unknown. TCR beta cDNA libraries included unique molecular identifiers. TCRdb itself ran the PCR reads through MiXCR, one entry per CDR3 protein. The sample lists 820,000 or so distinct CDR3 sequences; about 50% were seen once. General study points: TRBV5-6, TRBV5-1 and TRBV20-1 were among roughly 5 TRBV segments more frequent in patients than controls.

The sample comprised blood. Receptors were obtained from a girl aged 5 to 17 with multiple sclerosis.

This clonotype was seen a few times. CDR3 protein: CSVEGGGERGNEQFF. CDR3 bases: TGCAGCGTTGAAGGGGGGGGCGAGAGGGGCAATGAGCAGTTCTTC. The rearrangement uses TRBV29-1 and TRBJ2-1; D possibly corresponds to TRBD2 (7 bases). V was cut by 1 base and J by 6 bases, with 16 bases left in between. The CDR3 contains 15 residues. Germline CDR1 is SQVTM and CDR2 is ANQGSEA.

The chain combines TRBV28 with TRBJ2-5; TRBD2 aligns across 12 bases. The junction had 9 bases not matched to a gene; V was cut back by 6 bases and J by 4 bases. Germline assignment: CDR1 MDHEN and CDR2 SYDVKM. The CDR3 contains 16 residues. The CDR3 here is CASRRFSSGGVETQYF. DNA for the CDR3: TGTGCCAGCAGACGATTCTCTAGCGGGGGGGTAGAGACCCAGTACTTC.

The CDR3 protein is CASSRRPLNTEAFF. In nucleotides, the CDR3 is TGTGCCAGCAGCCGTCGACCGCTGAACACTGAAGCTTTCTTT. The rearrangement uses TRBV5-5 and TRBJ1-1, with D hard to call. Germline V gene lookup returns CDR1 SGHKS and CDR2 YYEKEE (reference sequence). V lost 4 bases, J lost 0 bases, and 10 bases lay in between. The CDR3 length is 14 residues.

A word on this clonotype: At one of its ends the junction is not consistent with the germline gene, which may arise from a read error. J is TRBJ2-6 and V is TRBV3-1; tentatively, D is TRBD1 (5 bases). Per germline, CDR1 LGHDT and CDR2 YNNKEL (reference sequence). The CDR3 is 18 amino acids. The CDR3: CASSQDHILPSGANGLTF. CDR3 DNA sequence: TGTGCCAGCAGCCAAGATCACATCCTCCCCTCTGGGGCCAACGGCCTGACTTTC.

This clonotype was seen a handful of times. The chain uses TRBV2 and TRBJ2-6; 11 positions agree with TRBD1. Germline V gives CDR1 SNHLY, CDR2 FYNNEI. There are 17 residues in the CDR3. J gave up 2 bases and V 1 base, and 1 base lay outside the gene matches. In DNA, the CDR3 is TGTGCCAGCAGTGAAGGGACAGGGGGCGCTGGGGCCAACGTCCTGACTTTC. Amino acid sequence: CASSEGTGGAGANVLTF.

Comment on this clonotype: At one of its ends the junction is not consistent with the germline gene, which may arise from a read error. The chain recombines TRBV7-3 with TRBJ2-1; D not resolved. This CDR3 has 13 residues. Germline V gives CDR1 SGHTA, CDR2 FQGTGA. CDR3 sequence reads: CASSITLETEQFF. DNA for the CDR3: TGTGCCAGCAGCATAACATTGGAAACTGAGCAGTTCTTC.

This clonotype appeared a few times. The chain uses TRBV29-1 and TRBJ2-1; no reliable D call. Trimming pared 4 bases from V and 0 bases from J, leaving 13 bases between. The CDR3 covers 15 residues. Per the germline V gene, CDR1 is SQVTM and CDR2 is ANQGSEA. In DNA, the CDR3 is TGCAGCGTTGGGTCGGACGGAAGCTCCTACAATGAGCAGTTCTTC. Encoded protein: CSVGSDGSSYNEQFF.

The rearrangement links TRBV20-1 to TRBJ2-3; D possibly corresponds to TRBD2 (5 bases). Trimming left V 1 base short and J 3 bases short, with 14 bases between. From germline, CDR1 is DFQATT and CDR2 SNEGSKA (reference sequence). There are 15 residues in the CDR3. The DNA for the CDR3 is TGCAGTGCTAGAGGGAGCGGTGGGGTGACAGATACGCAGTATTTT. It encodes CSARGSGGVTDTQYF.

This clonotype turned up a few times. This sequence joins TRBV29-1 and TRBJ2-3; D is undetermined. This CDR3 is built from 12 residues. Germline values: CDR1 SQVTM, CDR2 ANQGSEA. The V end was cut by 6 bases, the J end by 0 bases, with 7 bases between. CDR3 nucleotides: TGCAGCGTGGAGTTTAGCACAGATACGCAGTATTTT. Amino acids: CSVEFSTDTQYF.

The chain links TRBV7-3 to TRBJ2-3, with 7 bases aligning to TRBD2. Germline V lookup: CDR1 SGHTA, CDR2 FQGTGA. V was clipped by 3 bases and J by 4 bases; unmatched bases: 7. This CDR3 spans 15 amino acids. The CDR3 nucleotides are TGTGCCAGCAGCTTTGGAGGGAGGGGAGCAGATACGCAGTATTTT. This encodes CASSFGGRGADTQYF.

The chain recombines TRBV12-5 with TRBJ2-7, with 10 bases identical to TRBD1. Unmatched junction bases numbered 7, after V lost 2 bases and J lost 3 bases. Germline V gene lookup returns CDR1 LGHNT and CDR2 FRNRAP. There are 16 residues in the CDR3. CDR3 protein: CASGLIPGTGVYEQYF. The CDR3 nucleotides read TGTGCTAGTGGTTTGATCCCCGGGACAGGGGTCTACGAGCAGTACTTC.

CDR3 in DNA: TGCAGTGCTAGTAACGTCGAGGGCTTAAGTACTAACTATGGCTACACCTTC. Residues: CSASNVEGLSTNYGYTF. The V call is TRBV20-1, the J call TRBJ1-2; D not resolved. V dropped 3 bases and J dropped 0 bases, with 20 bases sitting between them. CDR1 and CDR2 (germline): DFQATT, SNEGSKA (reference sequence). This CDR3 has 17 amino acids.

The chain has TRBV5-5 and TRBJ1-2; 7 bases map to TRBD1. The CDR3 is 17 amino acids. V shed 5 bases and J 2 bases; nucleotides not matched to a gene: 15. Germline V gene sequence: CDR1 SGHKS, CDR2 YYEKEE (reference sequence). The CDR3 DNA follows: TGTGCCAGCAGACGGGCTGCCTATGGACAGGAAAACTATGGCTACACCTTC. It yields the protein CASRRAAYGQENYGYTF.

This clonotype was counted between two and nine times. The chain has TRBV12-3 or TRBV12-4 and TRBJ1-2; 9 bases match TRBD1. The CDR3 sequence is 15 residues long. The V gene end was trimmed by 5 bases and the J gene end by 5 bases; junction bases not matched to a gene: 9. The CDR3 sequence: CASSPFGTGRYGYTF. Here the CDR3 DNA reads TGTGCCAGCAGTCCCTTCGGGACAGGGCGGTATGGCTACACCTTC.

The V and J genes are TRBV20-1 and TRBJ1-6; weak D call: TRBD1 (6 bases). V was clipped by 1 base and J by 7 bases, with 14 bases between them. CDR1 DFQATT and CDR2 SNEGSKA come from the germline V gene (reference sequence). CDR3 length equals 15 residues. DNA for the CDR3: TGCAGTGCTAGAGGATTCTCGGACAGAAATTCACCCCTCCACTTT. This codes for CSARGFSDRNSPLHF.